These 14 T cell receptor beta chains share one sample of origin, sequenced in a study of blood T cell repertoires in COVID-19. Some clones are missing from TCRdb's copy, which holds only in-frame ones; the method was immunoSEQ multiplex PCR. The sample lists a few hundred thousand clones, 85% occurring once. The specimen was PBMCs or T cells enriched from blood (not recorded which). Every receptor here comes from a woman between 45 and 65 years old who had recovered from COVID-19.

The chain combines TRBV5-4 with TRBJ1-1; D may be TRBD1 (5 bases). V was cut by 1 base and J by 6 bases, with 13 bases left in between. From germline, CDR1 is SGHNT and CDR2 YYREEE (reference sequence). This CDR3 is built from 14 residues. DNA of the CDR3: TGTGCCAGCAGCTTGCTGCAAGGGGTCCCTGAAGCTTTCTTT. Translated, it gives CASSLLQGVPEAFF.

The V and J genes are TRBV6-1 and TRBJ1-5; 8 positions agree with TRBD1. V dropped 0 bases and J dropped 1; count of bases not matched to a gene: 8. The CDR3 is 18 amino acids. CDR1 is MNHNS, CDR2 SASEGT, per germline. The CDR3 DNA follows: TGTGCCAGCAGTGAAGCTTTTCGGCAGGGGGCAAGCAATCAGCCCCAGCATTTT. This codes for CASSEAFRQGASNQPQHF.

The rearrangement links TRBV9 to TRBJ2-5, with a tentative D call TRBD2 (5 bases). V was shortened by 0 bases and J by 4 bases, with 10 bases between the two germline ends. Germline V CDR1 and CDR2: SGDLS, YYNGEE. The CDR3 extends over 14 amino acids. In DNA form, the CDR3 reads TGTGCCAGCAGCGTAGGCTCTAGCATAGAGACCCAGTACTTC. It encodes CASSVGSSIETQYF.

The V call is TRBV5-1, the J call TRBJ1-2; no firm D call. This CDR3 comprises 13 residues. Germline CDR1 reads SGHRS; CDR2 reads YFSETQ. V lost 1 base and J 6 bases, leaving 10 bases between the germline ends. The CDR3 DNA reads TGCGCCAGCAGCTTGTTAGAGGGCGATGGCTACACCTTC. Amino acid sequence: CASSLLEGDGYTF.

In DNA form, the CDR3 reads TGTGCCACCAGCAGGAGACTAGCGGACAATGAGCAGTTCTTC. Translating it yields CATSRRLADNEQFF. This sequence joins TRBV15 and TRBJ2-1; TRBD2 agrees at 9 bases. Trimming cost V 3 bases and J 5 bases; bases outside gene matches: 2. CDR3 length equals 14 residues. Germline CDR1 LNHNV, CDR2 YYDKDF (reference sequence).

The chain recombines TRBV19 with TRBJ1-1; 7 nucleotides align to TRBD1. Trimming removed 5 bases from V and 0 bases from J; junction bases left unmatched: 9. CDR3 size: 16 residues. Germline lookup yields CDR1 LNHDA and CDR2 SQIVND (reference sequence). CDR3 nucleotide sequence: TGTGCCAGTAGTCCTCGGACAGGCAAAATGAACACTGAAGCTTTCTTT. It specifies CASSPRTGKMNTEAFF.

J is TRBJ1-3 and V is TRBV6-5, with no clear D. The CDR3 totals 14 residues. The V and J ends lost 8 bases and 1 base respectively, with 12 bases between them. Germline values: CDR1 MNHEY, CDR2 SVGAGI. The CDR3 sequence: CASGLGGSGNTIYF. CDR3 DNA: TGTGCCAGCGGGCTCGGAGGATCTGGAAACACCATATATTTT.

The chain carries TRBV3-1 (or the pseudogene TRBV3-2) and TRBJ2-5; 16 positions match TRBD2. J lost 3 bases, V lost 4 bases, and 11 bases had no gene match. The germline gives CDR1 LGHDT, CDR2 YNNKEL (reference sequence). The CDR3 has 19 residues. The CDR3 nucleotides are TGTGCCAGCAGCCCGATTTTCCCGGGACTAGCGGGAGGGGAAGAGACCCAGTACTTC. As protein: CASSPIFPGLAGGEETQYF.

J is TRBJ1-5 and V is TRBV4-3, with D unclear. With 0 bases removed from V and 0 bases from J, the gap between germline ends came to 12 bases. This CDR3 has 17 residues. CDR1 and CDR2 from the germline V gene are LGHNA and YSLEER. The CDR3 is CASSQDWPSRSNQPQHF. The CDR3 nucleotides read TGCGCCAGCAGCCAAGATTGGCCCTCCCGTAGCAATCAGCCCCAGCATTTT.

This rearrangement joins TRBV11-2 to TRBJ1-1, with unresolved D. This CDR3 spans 15 amino acids. Trimming left V 6 bases short and J 0 bases short, with 14 bases between. CDR1 and CDR2 from the germline V gene are SGHAT and FQNNGV. The CDR3, as DNA: TGTGCCAGCAGGTCATTCCGGGGAATGAACACTGAAGCTTTCTTT. Translated, it gives CASRSFRGMNTEAFF.

The chain links TRBV9 to TRBJ2-2; D gene unclear. This CDR3 comprises 16 residues. Per the germline V gene, CDR1 is SGDLS and CDR2 is YYNGEE. The V and J ends lost 0 bases and 0 bases respectively, with 9 bases between them. For the CDR3, the DNA is TGTGCCAGCAGCGTAGGGGCAGACACGAACACCGGGGAGCTGTTTTTT. This codes for CASSVGADTNTGELFF.

The chain has TRBV10-1 and TRBJ2-1; 11 nucleotides agree with TRBD2. CDR1 is WNHNN and CDR2 is SYGVQD in the germline V gene (reference sequence). The CDR3 contains 16 residues. J was trimmed by 5 bases and V by 5 bases; bases with no gene match: 8. The CDR3 nucleotides are TGCGCCAGCAGTTCGGCGGGGACTAGCGGCAACAATGAGCAGTTCTTC. Its translation: CASSSAGTSGNNEQFF.

V is TRBV28 and J is TRBJ1-6; D is uncertain. Germline V CDR1 and CDR2: MDHEN, SYDVKM. Trimming pared 2 bases from V and 7 bases from J, leaving 6 bases between. The CDR3 has 13 amino acids. The DNA of the CDR3 is TGTGCCAGCAGTTTAGCCGGGAATTCACCCCTCCACTTT. Translation gives CASSLAGNSPLHF.

The rearrangement joins TRBV5-1 to TRBJ1-1, with TRBD1 identical over 11 bases. The V and J ends lost 4 bases and 5 bases, in that order; junction bases with no gene match: 7. The CDR3 sequence is 15 residues long. CDR1 SGHRS and CDR2 YFSETQ come from the germline V gene. The CDR3 protein is CASSPRTGGRTEAFF. As DNA, the CDR3 is TGCGCCAGCAGCCCTCGGACAGGGGGCCGGACTGAAGCTTTCTTT. The full variable domain, its missing parts supplied by reference TRBV5-1 and TRBJ1-1, is KAGVTQTPRYLIKTRGQQVTLSCSPISGHRSVSWYQQTPGQGLQFLFEYFSETQRNKGNFPGRFSGRQFSNSRSEMNVSTLELGDSALYLCASSPRTGGRTEAFFGQGTRLTVV.